Listed below are T cell receptor beta chains from one sample, sequenced in a study of Graves' ophthalmopathy and Graves' hyperthyroidism. TCRdb used MiXCR to reprocess the multiplex PCR reads, holding one entry per CDR3 protein. This sample yields 600,000 to 700,000 distinct CDR3 sequences, of which roughly 39% are seen a single time; over 2.5% belongs to the top ten. Sequencing input: peripheral blood. These receptors originate from an adult man with Graves' ophthalmopathy. Both conserved end residues are part of each CDR3. A D gene is named only where the DNA matches it firmly. Only part of the rows carry a size: once, few, many, or a class if the clone is expanded.

abundance,j_gene,v_gene,d_gene,CDR3aa,CDR3nt
many,TRBJ2-2,TRBV6-5,.,CASSYVPGQNTGELFF,TGTGCCAGCAGTTACGTTCCAGGACAAAACACCGGGGAGCTGTTTTTT
many,TRBJ1-1,TRBV5-1,TRBD1,CASSTSRDSEAFF,TGCGCCAGCAGCACGAGCCGGGACAGTGAAGCTTTCTTT
.,TRBJ2-7,TRBV7-3,.,CASSLYGDYEQYF,TGTGCCAGCAGCTTATACGGGGATTACGAGCAGTACTTC
.,TRBJ2-1,TRBV29-1,.,CSVYPGPLTDTQFF,TGCAGCGTTTATCCGGGACCCCTCACAGATACGCAGTTCTTC
.,TRBJ1-6,TRBV5-8,.,CASSLALGGGSYNSPLHF,TGTGCCAGCAGCTTGGCCTTGGGAGGGGGCTCCTATAATTCACCCCTCCACTTT
few,TRBJ1-4,TRBV6-2/TRBV6-3,.,CASSYSTGPRRTNEKLFF,TGTGCCAGCAGTTACTCGACGGGACCTCGGCGAACTAATGAAAAACTGTTTTTT
many,TRBJ2-7,TRBV20-1,.,CSARDDAAYEQYF,TGCAGTGCTAGAGATGATGCTGCCTACGAGCAGTACTTC
many,TRBJ2-7,TRBV15,TRBD1,CATREKGQGAYEQYF,TGTGCCACCAGAGAAAAGGGACAGGGGGCTTACGAGCAGTACTTC
.,TRBJ2-7,TRBV9,.,CASSPYAANSYEQYF,TGTGCCAGCAGCCCCTACGCAGCGAACTCCTACGAGCAGTACTTC
.,TRBJ1-4,TRBV2,TRBD1,CASNGQGIEKLFF,TGTGCCAGCAATGGACAGGGGATTGAAAAACTGTTTTTT
many,TRBJ2-7,TRBV6-6,.,CASSEKLVSHEQYF,TGTGCCAGCAGTGAAAAGCTAGTGTCCCACGAGCAGTACTTC
.,TRBJ2-5,TRBV3-1,TRBD1,CASSPDRFGETQYF,TGTGCCAGCAGCCCGGACAGGTTTGGTGAGACCCAGTACTTC
many,TRBJ2-7,TRBV29-1,.,CSVGGRSSYEQYF,TGCAGCGTTGGGGGGAGGAGCTCCTACGAGCAGTACTTC
many,TRBJ2-7,TRBV10-3,.,CAISEEKAPSSYEQYF,TGTGCCATCAGTGAGGAAAAGGCCCCTAGCTCCTACGAGCAGTACTTC
.,TRBJ1-2,TRBV5-1,.,CASSLDRPYGYTF,TGCGCCAGCAGCTTGGACAGACCCTATGGCTACACCTTC
few,TRBJ2-2,TRBV24-1,.,CATSEPGTTKNTGELFF,TGTGCCACCAGTGAACCTGGGACAACGAAAAACACCGGGGAGCTGTTTTTT
.,TRBJ1-1,TRBV10-3,.,CAIAWGTNTEAFF,TGTGCCATCGCATGGGGGACGAACACTGAAGCTTTCTTT
many,TRBJ1-1,TRBV5-8,.,CASSSTGWSTEAFF,TGTGCCAGCAGCTCGACAGGTTGGAGCACTGAAGCTTTCTTT
few,TRBJ2-7,TRBV20-1,.,CSARGRLDHEQYF,TGCAGTGCTAGAGGCCGACTAGACCACGAGCAGTACTTC
many,TRBJ1-2,TRBV5-8,.,CASSLDDRNYGYTF,TGTGCCAGCAGCTTGGATGACAGAAACTATGGCTACACCTTC
many,TRBJ1-5,TRBV7-2,.,CASSARGGLSNQPQHF,TGTGCCAGCAGTGCACGGGGGGGCCTTAGCAATCAGCCCCAGCATTTT
few,TRBJ2-3,TRBV7-3,TRBD2,CASSPRLAGGSDTQYF,TGTGCCAGCAGCCCCCGACTAGCGGGGGGGTCAGATACGCAGTATTTT
.,TRBJ1-1,TRBV19,.,CASSRGRVLNTGAFF,TGTGCCAGTAGCAGGGGAAGGGTTTTGAACACTGGAGCTTTCTTT
many,TRBJ2-2,TRBV5-1,.,CASSFDSRDTGELFF,TGCGCCAGCAGCTTTGACTCCAGGGACACCGGGGAGCTGTTTTTT
.,TRBJ1-2,TRBV27,TRBD1,CASSPGTGDFYDGYTF,TGTGCCAGCAGTCCTGGGACAGGGGACTTCTATGATGGCTACACCTTC
.,TRBJ1-1,TRBV25-1,.,CASQAGNTEAFF,TGTGCCAGCCAAGCCGGGAACACTGAAGCTTTCTTT
.,TRBJ2-2,TRBV12-3/TRBV12-4,TRBD2,CASGLGLAGGTGELFF,TGTGCTAGTGGTTTGGGACTAGCGGGAGGTACCGGGGAGCTGTTTTTT
many,TRBJ1-6,TRBV2,.,CASSEGRRYNSPLHF,TGTGCCAGCAGTGAGGGACGGAGATATAATTCACCCCTCCACTTT
many,TRBJ1-1,TRBV25-1,TRBD1,CASSERETGEGGEAFF,TGTGCCAGCAGTGAGAGGGAGACAGGGGAGGGTGGTGAAGCTTTCTTT